This T cell receptor beta chain was captured in a study of T-cell reconstitution after alpha-beta-depleted transplantation in children. Trimming shortened V by 7 bases and J by 1 base, and 22 bases separated the two germline ends. Germline CDR1 ENHRY, CDR2 SYGVKD. The CDR3 totals 17 residues. Preparing the TCRbeta library involved the use of unique molecular identifiers. Each CDR3 protein is one row after TCRdb ran MiXCR on the PCR reads. Of around 530,000 distinct CDR3 sequences listed, around a third are singletons. This receptor was obtained from a human donor who donated a stem cell graft to a child with aplastic anemia. The V and J genes are TRBV10-3 and TRBJ1-1; a weak D match, TRBD1 (5 bases). Sample: PBMCs from the stem cell graft donor, taken from the stem cell graft. The CDR3 is CAIINGPGPQGNTEAFF. The CDR3 nucleotides read TGTGCCATCATCAATGGCCCAGGGCCCCAGGGGAACACTGAAGCTTTCTTT.